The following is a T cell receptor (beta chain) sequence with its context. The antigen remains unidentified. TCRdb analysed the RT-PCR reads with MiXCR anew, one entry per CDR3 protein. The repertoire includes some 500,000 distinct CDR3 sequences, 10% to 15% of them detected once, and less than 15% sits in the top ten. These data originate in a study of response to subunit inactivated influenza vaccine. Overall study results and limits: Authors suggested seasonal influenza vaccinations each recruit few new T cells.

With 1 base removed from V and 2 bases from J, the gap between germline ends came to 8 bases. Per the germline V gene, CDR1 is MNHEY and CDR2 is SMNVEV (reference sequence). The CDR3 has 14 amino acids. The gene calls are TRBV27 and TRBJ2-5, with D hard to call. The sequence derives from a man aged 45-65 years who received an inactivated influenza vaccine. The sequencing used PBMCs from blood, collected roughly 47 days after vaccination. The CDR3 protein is CASSLFSGQETQYF. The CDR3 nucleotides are TGTGCCAGCAGTTTATTTAGTGGGCAAGAGACCCAGTACTTC.